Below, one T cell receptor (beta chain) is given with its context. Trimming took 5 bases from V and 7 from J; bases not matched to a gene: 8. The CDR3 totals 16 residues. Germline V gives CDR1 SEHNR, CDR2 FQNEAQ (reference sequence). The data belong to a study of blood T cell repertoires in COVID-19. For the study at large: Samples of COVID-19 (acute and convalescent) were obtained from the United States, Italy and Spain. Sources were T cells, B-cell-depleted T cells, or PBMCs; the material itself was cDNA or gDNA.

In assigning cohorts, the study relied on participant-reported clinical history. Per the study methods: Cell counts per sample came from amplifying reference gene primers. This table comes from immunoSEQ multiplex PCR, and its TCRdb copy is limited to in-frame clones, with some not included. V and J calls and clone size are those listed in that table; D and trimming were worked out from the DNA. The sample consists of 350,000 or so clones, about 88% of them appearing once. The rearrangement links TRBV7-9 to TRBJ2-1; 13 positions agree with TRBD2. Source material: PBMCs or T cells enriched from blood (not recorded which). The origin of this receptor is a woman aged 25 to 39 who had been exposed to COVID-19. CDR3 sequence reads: CASSETSGRALNEQFF. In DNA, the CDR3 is TGTGCCAGCAGCGAAACTAGCGGGAGGGCCTTAAATGAGCAGTTCTTC.